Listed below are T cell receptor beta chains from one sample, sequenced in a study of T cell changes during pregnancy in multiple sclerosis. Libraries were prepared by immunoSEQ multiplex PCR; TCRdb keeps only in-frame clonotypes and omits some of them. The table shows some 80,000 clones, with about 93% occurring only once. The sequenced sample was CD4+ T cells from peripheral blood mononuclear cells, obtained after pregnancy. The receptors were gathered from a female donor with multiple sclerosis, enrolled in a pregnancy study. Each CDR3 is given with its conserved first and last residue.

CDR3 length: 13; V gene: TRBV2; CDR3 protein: CASRPDSTYGYTF
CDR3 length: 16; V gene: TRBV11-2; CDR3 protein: CASSLDAGGRQETQYF
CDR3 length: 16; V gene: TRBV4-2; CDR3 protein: CASSQEASGRGETQYF
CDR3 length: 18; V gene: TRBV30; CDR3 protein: CAFTTGLGPPTSGNTIYF
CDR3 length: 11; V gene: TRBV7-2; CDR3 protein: CASSGSNEQFF
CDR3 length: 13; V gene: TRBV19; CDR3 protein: CASSMGLADEQFF
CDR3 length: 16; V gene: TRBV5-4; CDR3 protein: CASSFGPAGGKETQYF
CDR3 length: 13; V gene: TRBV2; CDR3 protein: CASSRQGGNEQFF
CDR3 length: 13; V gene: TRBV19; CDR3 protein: CASSPASPGELFF
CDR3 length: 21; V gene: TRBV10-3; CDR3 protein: CAIRNRLAGEGNNANTGELFF
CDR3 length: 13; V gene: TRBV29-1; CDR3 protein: CSVASGQEQPQHF
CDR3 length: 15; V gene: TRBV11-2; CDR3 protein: CASSMGQYSGNTIYF
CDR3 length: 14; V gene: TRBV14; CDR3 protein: CASSTLAEGKTQYF
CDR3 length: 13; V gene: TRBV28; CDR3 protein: CASGGGGSYEQYF
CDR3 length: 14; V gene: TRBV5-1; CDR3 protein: CASSKAGETGELFF
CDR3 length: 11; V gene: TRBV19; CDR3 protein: CASTLGAGAFF
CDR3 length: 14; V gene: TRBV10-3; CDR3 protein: CAIRKTGGDYEQYF
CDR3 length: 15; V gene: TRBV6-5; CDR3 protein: CASSWGDRGNEKLFF